The 31 T cell receptor beta chains reported below all come from one sample, sequenced in a study of T cell responses to AZD1222 COVID-19 vaccine. Repertoires were generated with immunoSEQ multiplex PCR, while TCRdb's copy carries only in-frame clones and drops some. The sample includes about 97,000 clones, nearly 90% of them seen just once. This sample comprised peripheral blood, obtained on day 0 of AZD1222 vaccination. These receptors were collected from an adult in good health.

The rearrangement links TRBV4-3 to TRBJ1-1, with a weak D call TRBD1 (5 bases). Germline V CDR1 and CDR2: LGHNA, YSLEER. The length of the CDR3 is 14 residues. V lost 0 bases and J lost 4, with 9 bases in between. As DNA, the CDR3 is TGCGCCAGCAGCCAAGAGGGGGGTACCACTGAAGCTTTCTTT. Its translation: CASSQEGGTTEAFF.

The chain joins TRBV7-9 to TRBJ1-1; D gene ambiguous. The germline CDR1 and CDR2 sequences are SEHNR and FQNEAQ (reference sequence). This CDR3 spans 14 amino acids. The ends were cut back, 5 bases at V and 0 bases at J, with 10 bases in the middle. This CDR3 is CASSGWAVNTEAFF. The CDR3 DNA sequence: TGTGCCAGCAGCGGGTGGGCTGTGAACACTGAAGCTTTCTTT.

The chain couples TRBV7-6 to TRBJ1-1; the D is unclear. The CDR3 extends over 15 amino acids. Trimming stripped 5 bases from V and 0 bases from J, with 13 bases between. Per the germline V gene, CDR1 is SGHVS and CDR2 is FNYEAQ. CDR3 protein: CASSPPLRMNTEAFF. As DNA, the CDR3 is TGTGCCAGCAGCCCCCCACTAAGGATGAACACTGAAGCTTTCTTT.

This rearrangement joins TRBV12-3 or TRBV12-4 to TRBJ1-5; no clear D. The V end lost 6 bases, the J end lost 8 bases, and 11 bases lay between the germline ends. The CDR3 loop spans 12 amino acids. CDR3 bases: TGTGCCAGCAGCTGGGGAACGGAGCCCCAGCATTTT. Residues: CASSWGTEPQHF.

This chain connects TRBV7-9 to TRBJ2-7; tentative D call: TRBD1 (5 bases). This CDR3 has 13 residues. V was pared by 2 bases and J by 3 bases, with 8 bases between. Germline values: CDR1 SEHNR, CDR2 FQNEAQ (reference sequence). For the CDR3, the DNA is TGTGCCAGCAGCTTATCAGGGAACTACGAGCAGTACTTC. Its translation: CASSLSGNYEQYF.

The rearrangement links TRBV28 to TRBJ1-5; D not resolved. Trimming removed 4 bases from V and 6 bases from J, with 10 bases in between. The CDR3 loop spans 13 amino acids. Germline V gene lookup returns CDR1 MDHEN and CDR2 SYDVKM. In DNA, the CDR3 is TGTGCCAGCAGTTGGAGCTCCACTCAGCCCCAGCATTTT. This sequence encodes CASSWSSTQPQHF.

The chain is built from TRBV9 and TRBJ1-1; D ambiguous. This CDR3 comprises 14 residues. Germline CDR1 is SGDLS and CDR2 is YYNGEE. Trimming took off 4 bases at V and 4 bases at J, with 14 bases between the two ends. The CDR3 DNA reads TGTGCCAGCAGCCCGGGCGGAAGAGGCACTGAAGCTTTCTTT. It encodes CASSPGGRGTEAFF.

Only a few counts were recorded for this clone. The rearrangement links TRBV15 to TRBJ2-7; TRBD2 matches 11 bases. The CDR3 contains 14 residues. Germline values: CDR1 LNHNV, CDR2 YYDKDF (reference sequence). J lost 0 bases, V lost 8 bases, and 3 bases had no gene match. Here the CDR3 DNA reads TGTGCCACCGCCACTAGCGGGGGCTCCTACGAGCAGTACTTC. This translates into CATATSGGSYEQYF. Full variable domain (missing parts from reference TRBV15 and TRBJ2-7): DAMVIQNPRYQVTQFGKPVTLSCSQTLNHNVMYWYQQKSSQAPKLLFHYYDKDFNNEADTPDNFQSRRPNTSFCFLDIRSPGLGDTAMYLCATATSGGSYEQYFGPGTRLTVT.

This chain links TRBV7-9 with TRBJ2-3; the D is unclear. Germline CDR1 reads SEHNR; CDR2 reads FQNEAQ (reference sequence). V lost 2 bases and J 2 bases, leaving 11 bases between the germline ends. CDR3 size: 15 residues. The CDR3 bases are TGTGCCAGCAGCTTATCGGTGGAGCACACAGATACGCAGTATTTT. Translated, it gives CASSLSVEHTDTQYF.

This rearrangement joins TRBV5-6 to TRBJ2-5; D is unresolved. CDR3 length: 11 residues. Trimming removed 1 base from V and 5 bases from J, with 3 bases in between. CDR1 is SGHDT, CDR2 YYEEEE, per germline. The CDR3 bases are TGTGCCAGCAGCTTGAGGGAGACCCAGTACTTC. Its translation: CASSLRETQYF.

The chain combines TRBV7-2 with TRBJ2-7; maybe TRBD1 (5 bases). Germline CDR1 reads SGHTA; CDR2 reads FQGNSA. This CDR3 has 15 residues. Trimming stripped 0 bases from V and 1 base from J, with 10 bases between. CDR3 DNA: TGTGCCAGCAGCTTAGCGTGGGGCAGTTCCTACGAGCAGTACTTC. Amino acids: CASSLAWGSSYEQYF.

This sequence joins TRBV7-2 and TRBJ2-1; D gene ambiguous. Germline values: CDR1 SGHTA, CDR2 FQGNSA. The CDR3 has 15 amino acids. Trimming cost V 0 bases and J 2 bases, with 8 bases left between them. The CDR3 here is CASSLAVGAYNEQFF. As DNA, the CDR3 is TGTGCCAGCAGCTTAGCGGTAGGAGCCTACAATGAGCAGTTCTTC.

As for this clone: The sample has other DNA sequences that encode this CDR3 too. The J gene is TRBJ1-3, the V gene TRBV5-1, with D unresolved. The germline V gene encodes CDR1 SGHRS and CDR2 YFSETQ. V lost 0 bases to trimming and J lost 0 bases, with 4 bases between them. The CDR3 is made up of 14 amino acids. CDR3 loop: CASSLDPSGNTIYF. CDR3 nucleotide sequence: TGCGCCAGCAGCTTGGACCCCTCTGGAAACACCATATATTTT.

The chain carries TRBV4-1 and TRBJ2-1; TRBD2 aligns across 9 bases. The CDR3 is 15 amino acids. The ends lost 4 bases at V and 1 base at J; junction bases unmatched: 2. The germline gives CDR1 MGHRA, CDR2 YSYEKL. CDR3 in DNA: TGCGCCAGCAGCCTCAGCGGGGGGTCCTACAATGAGCAGTTCTTC. It specifies CASSLSGGSYNEQFF.

The chain employs TRBV5-6 and TRBJ1-4; D is undetermined. Trimming left V 0 bases short and J 8 bases short, with 11 bases between. CDR1 is SGHDT, CDR2 YYEEEE, per germline. The CDR3 runs 14 residues. The CDR3 is CASSLVDGEEKLFF. The CDR3 bases are TGTGCCAGCAGCTTGGTGGACGGTGAGGAAAAACTGTTTTTT. Full variable domain (outside the CDR3, taken from reference TRBV5-6 and TRBJ1-4): DAGVTQSPTHLIKTRGQQVTLRCSPKSGHDTVSWYQQALGQGPQFIFQYYEEEERQRGNFPDRFSGHQFPNYSSELNVNALLLGDSALYLCASSLVDGEEKLFFGSGTQLSVL.

This clone turned up a few times. The chain combines TRBV28 with TRBJ1-5; 9 bases line up with TRBD1. The CDR3 totals 16 residues. Germline V gene sequence: CDR1 MDHEN, CDR2 SYDVKM. Unmatched junction bases numbered 8, after V lost 5 bases and J lost 3 bases. This CDR3 is CASSPHGTGINQPQHF. The CDR3 nucleotides are TGTGCCAGCAGTCCCCATGGGACAGGGATCAATCAGCCCCAGCATTTT.

CDR3 sequence: CASSLSGGPLHF. The CDR3 region has the DNA TGTGCCAGCAGTTTATCCGGGGGGCCCCTCCACTTT. This sequence joins TRBV27 and TRBJ1-6; tentatively, D is TRBD1 (5 bases). Deletions cut 0 bases from V and 13 bases from J, with 7 bases between. The CDR3 runs 12 residues. Germline values: CDR1 MNHEY, CDR2 SMNVEV (reference sequence).

The chain joins TRBV4-1 to TRBJ1-5; D ambiguous. Germline V gene sequence: CDR1 MGHRA, CDR2 YSYEKL. V lost 0 bases and J lost 0, with 3 bases in between. The CDR3 is made up of 14 amino acids. The CDR3 DNA sequence: TGCGCCAGCAGCCAAGACCATAGCAATCAGCCCCAGCATTTT. Its protein product is CASSQDHSNQPQHF.

J is TRBJ2-7 and V is TRBV2; 9 bases line up with TRBD2. V lost 9 bases to trimming and J lost 2 bases; unmatched junction nucleotides: 8. The CDR3 totals 14 residues. Germline loops: CDR1 SNHLY, CDR2 FYNNEI. Written as DNA, the CDR3 is TGTGCCAGACGACTTGCGGGGGGGCCCTACGAGCAGTACTTC. Its protein product is CARRLAGGPYEQYF.

The gene calls are TRBV5-1 and TRBJ1-6, with D uncertain. Germline values: CDR1 SGHRS, CDR2 YFSETQ. The germline V and J ends were trimmed by 0 bases and 9 bases, with 10 bases remaining between them. The length of the CDR3 is 14 residues. The CDR3 protein is CASSLVPGSSPLHF. The CDR3 coding sequence is TGCGCCAGCAGCTTGGTTCCGGGTAGTTCACCCCTCCACTTT.

V is TRBV5-1 and J is TRBJ1-2; D ambiguous. The CDR3 length is 14 residues. The ends were cut back, 0 bases at V and 3 bases at J, with 9 bases in the middle. Germline CDR1 reads SGHRS; CDR2 reads YFSETQ. CDR3 region: CASSLGGDHYGYTF. The CDR3 DNA reads as TGCGCCAGCAGCTTGGGTGGCGACCACTATGGCTACACCTTC.

The gene calls are TRBV28 and TRBJ2-7; a weak D match, TRBD2 (5 bases). Trimming removed 5 bases at V and 6 bases at J, with 17 bases between. This CDR3 has 14 amino acids. Germline V gene lookup returns CDR1 MDHEN and CDR2 SYDVKM. The chain's CDR3 is CASSPLWETGEQYF. The CDR3, as DNA: TGTGCCAGCAGTCCATTATGGGAGACGGGCGAGCAGTACTTC.

This clone was recorded once. The rearrangement joins TRBV25-1 to TRBJ1-2; TRBD1 might be the D (5 bases). The CDR3 totals 14 residues. The V gene lost 4 bases and the J gene lost 1 base, with 10 bases spanning the gap. CDR1 is MGHDK, CDR2 SYGVNS, per germline. This CDR3 is CASSGAGRNYGYTF. Here the CDR3 DNA reads TGTGCCAGCAGTGGGGCAGGGCGTAACTATGGCTACACCTTC.

The rearrangement links TRBV5-1 to TRBJ2-7; TRBD1 aligns across 11 bases. Germline CDR1 and CDR2: SGHRS and YFSETQ. V lost 4 bases and J lost 5; bases outside the gene matches: 11. This CDR3 region has 16 residues. The CDR3 DNA reads TGCGCCAGCAGCCTCGTATCCGGGACAGGGGGTCACGAGCAGTACTTC. It translates to CASSLVSGTGGHEQYF.

CDR3 residues: CASSITRQGSYEQYF. As DNA, the CDR3 is TGTGCCAGTAGTATAACCCGACAGGGGAGTTACGAGCAGTACTTC. V usage is TRBV19 and J usage is TRBJ2-7; 8 bases align to TRBD1. The CDR3 is 15 amino acids. The germline V gene encodes CDR1 LNHDA and CDR2 SQIVND (reference sequence). V lost 2 bases to trimming and J lost 4 bases; unmatched junction nucleotides: 7.

The genes are TRBV7-9 and TRBJ1-1; 7 positions match TRBD1. Germline-derived CDR1 and CDR2 are SEHNR and FQNEAQ (reference sequence). There are 12 residues in the CDR3. V dropped 4 bases and J dropped 4; count of bases not matched to a gene: 0. DNA of the CDR3: TGTGCCAGCAGCTGGACAGGCACTGAAGCTTTCTTT. As protein: CASSWTGTEAFF. Using reference TRBV7-9 and TRBJ1-1 for the parts outside the CDR3, the full variable domain is DTGVSQNPRHKITKRGQNVTFRCDPISEHNRLYWYRQTLGQGPEFLTYFQNEAQLEKSRLLSDRFSAERPKGSFSTLEIQRTEQGDSAMYLCASSWTGTEAFFGQGTRLTVV.

The chain couples TRBV6-5 to TRBJ1-5; 7 bases align to TRBD1. Germline CDR1 MNHEY, CDR2 SVGAGI. V was pared by 7 bases and J by 3 bases, with 6 bases of the junction left unmatched. The CDR3 contains 14 residues. The CDR3 DNA reads TGTGCCAGCAAGGGGGCGGCCGACAATCAGCCCCAGCATTTT. Protein product: CASKGAADNQPQHF.

This clone was recorded once. The J gene is TRBJ2-3, the V gene TRBV4-2; D is possibly TRBD1 or TRBD2 (6 bases each). The CDR3 length is 15 residues. Trimming cost V 1 base and J 0 bases, with 8 bases left between them. Germline lookup yields CDR1 LGHNA and CDR2 YNFKEQ. The CDR3 nucleotides are TGTGCCAGCAGCCAAGGGGGGGCCAGCACAGATACGCAGTATTTT. This translates into CASSQGGASTDTQYF.

The rearrangement joins TRBV9 to TRBJ2-7, with D perhaps TRBD2 (6 bases). V was clipped by 4 bases and J by 2 bases, with 19 bases between them. The CDR3 runs 16 residues. CDR1 SGDLS and CDR2 YYNGEE come from the germline V gene. The CDR3 region has the DNA TGTGCCAGCAGCCGAGGGGCCGGGACTGAACCCTACGAGCAGTACTTC. Translating it yields CASSRGAGTEPYEQYF. Looking up the rest from reference TRBV9 and TRBJ2-7 gives the full variable domain: DSGVTQTPKHLITATGQRVTLRCSPRSGDLSVYWYQQSLDQGLQFLIQYYNGEERAKGNILERFSAQQFPDLHSELNLSSLELGDSALYFCASSRGAGTEPYEQYFGPGTRLTVT.

This sequence joins TRBV11-3 and TRBJ2-5; perhaps TRBD2 as D (5 bases). The ends were cut back, 5 bases at V and 5 bases at J, with 18 bases in the middle. This CDR3 has 15 amino acids. Germline-derived CDR1 and CDR2 are SGHNT and YENEEA. CDR3 in amino acids: CASSRVGGLGETQYF. DNA for the CDR3: TGTGCCAGCAGCCGGGTCGGAGGTTTGGGGGAGACCCAGTACTTC.

The chain joins TRBV18 to TRBJ1-5; no clear D. The V end was cut by 3 bases, the J end by 0 bases, with 9 bases between. Per the germline V gene, CDR1 is KGHSH and CDR2 is LQKENI. The CDR3 has 15 amino acids. The CDR3 here is CASSPRLNSNQPQHF. As DNA, the CDR3 is TGTGCCAGCTCACCTCGACTGAATAGCAATCAGCCCCAGCATTTT.